This TCR beta chain comes out of a study of T cells of healthy individuals. MiXCR was run by TCRdb on the 5' RACE reads, yielding one entry per CDR3 protein. The sample carries tens of thousands of distinct CDR3 sequences, under 20% recorded once. The CDR3 has 15 residues. Germline-derived CDR1 and CDR2 are ENHRY and SYGVKD. V gave up 3 bases and J gave up 6 bases, with 12 bases separating them. The J gene is TRBJ2-6, the V gene TRBV10-3; D possibly corresponds to TRBD1 (6 bases). This clonotype was obtained from a human donor in good health. CDR3 protein: CAISEQGVEANVLTF. The CDR3 DNA sequence: TGTGCCATCAGTGAACAGGGAGTTGAGGCCAACGTCCTGACTTTC.